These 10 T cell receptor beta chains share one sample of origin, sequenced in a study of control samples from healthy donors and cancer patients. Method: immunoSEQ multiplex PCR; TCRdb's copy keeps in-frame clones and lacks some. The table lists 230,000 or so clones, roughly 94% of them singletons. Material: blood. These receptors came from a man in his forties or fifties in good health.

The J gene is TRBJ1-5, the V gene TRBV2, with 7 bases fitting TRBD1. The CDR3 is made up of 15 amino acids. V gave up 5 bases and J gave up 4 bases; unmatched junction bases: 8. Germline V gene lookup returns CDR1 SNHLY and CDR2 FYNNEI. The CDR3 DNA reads TGTGCCAGCAGTAAACAGGGGCCTACTAATCAGCCCCAGCATTTT. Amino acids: CASSKQGPTNQPQHF.

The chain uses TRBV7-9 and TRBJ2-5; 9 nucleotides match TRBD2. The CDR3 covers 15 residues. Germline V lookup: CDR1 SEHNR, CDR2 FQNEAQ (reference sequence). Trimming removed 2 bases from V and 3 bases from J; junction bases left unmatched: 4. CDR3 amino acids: CASSLQLAGEETQYF. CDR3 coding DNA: TGTGCCAGCAGCTTACAACTAGCGGGTGAAGAGACCCAGTACTTC.

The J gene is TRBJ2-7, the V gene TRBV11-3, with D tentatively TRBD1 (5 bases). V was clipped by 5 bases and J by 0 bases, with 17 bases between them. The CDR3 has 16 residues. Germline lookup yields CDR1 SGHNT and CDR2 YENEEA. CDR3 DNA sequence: TGTGCCAGCAGCCAAGTCCAGGGTTTTAGCTCCTACGAGCAGTACGTC. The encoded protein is CASSQVQGFSSYEQYV.

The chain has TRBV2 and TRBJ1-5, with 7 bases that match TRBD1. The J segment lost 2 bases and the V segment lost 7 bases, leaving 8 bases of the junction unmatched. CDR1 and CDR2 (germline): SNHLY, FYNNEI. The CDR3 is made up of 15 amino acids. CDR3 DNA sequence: TGTGCCAGCAAGACAGGGCGTGAAGGCAATCAGCCCCAGCATTTT. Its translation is CASKTGREGNQPQHF.

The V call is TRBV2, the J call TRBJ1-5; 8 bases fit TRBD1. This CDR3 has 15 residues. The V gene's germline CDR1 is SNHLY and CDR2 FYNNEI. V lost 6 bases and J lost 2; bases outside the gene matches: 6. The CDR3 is CASSGGTGRNQPQHF. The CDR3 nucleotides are TGTGCCAGCAGCGGAGGGACAGGCCGCAATCAGCCCCAGCATTTT.

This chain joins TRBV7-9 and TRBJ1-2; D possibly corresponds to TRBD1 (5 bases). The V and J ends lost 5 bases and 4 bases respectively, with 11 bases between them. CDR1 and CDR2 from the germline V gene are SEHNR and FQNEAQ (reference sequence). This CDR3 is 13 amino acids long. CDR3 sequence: CASSLGDAYGYTF. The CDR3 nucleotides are TGTGCCAGCAGCCTTGGGGACGCCTATGGCTACACCTTC.

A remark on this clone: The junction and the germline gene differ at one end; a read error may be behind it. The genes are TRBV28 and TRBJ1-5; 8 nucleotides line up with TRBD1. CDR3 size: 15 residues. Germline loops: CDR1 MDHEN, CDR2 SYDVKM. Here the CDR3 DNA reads TGTGCCAGCACCCGTTGGGCAGGGGGCAACCAGCCCCAGCATTTT. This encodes CASTRWAGGNQPQHF.

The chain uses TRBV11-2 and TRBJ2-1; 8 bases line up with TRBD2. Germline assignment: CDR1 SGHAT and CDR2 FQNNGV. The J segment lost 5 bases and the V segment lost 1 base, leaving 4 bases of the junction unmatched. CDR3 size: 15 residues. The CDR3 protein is CASSLVGGANNEQFF. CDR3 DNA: TGTGCCAGCAGCTTAGTCGGGGGGGCTAACAATGAGCAGTTCTTC. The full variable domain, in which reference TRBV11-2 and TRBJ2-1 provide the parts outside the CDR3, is EAGVAQSPRYKIIEKRQSVAFWCNPISGHATLYWYQQILGQGPKLLIQFQNNGVVDDSQLPKDRFSAERLKGVDSTLKIQPAKLEDSAVYLCASSLVGGANNEQFFGPGTRLTVL.

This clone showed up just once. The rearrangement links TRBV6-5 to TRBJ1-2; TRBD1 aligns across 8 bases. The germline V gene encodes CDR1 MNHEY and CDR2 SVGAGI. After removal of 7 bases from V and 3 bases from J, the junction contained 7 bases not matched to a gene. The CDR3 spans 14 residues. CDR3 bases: TGTGCCAGCATTAGGACAGGGTGGGACTATGGCTACACCTTC. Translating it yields CASIRTGWDYGYTF.

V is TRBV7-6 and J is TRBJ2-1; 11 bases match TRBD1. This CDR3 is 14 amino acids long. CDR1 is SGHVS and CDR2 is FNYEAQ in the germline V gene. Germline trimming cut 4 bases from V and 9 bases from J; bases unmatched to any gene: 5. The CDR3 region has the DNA TGTGCCAGCAGCTCCCGGACAGGGGGCACTGAGCAGTTCTTC. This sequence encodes CASSSRTGGTEQFF.